Sequencing of this T cell receptor (beta chain) was carried out in a study of CD8+ T cells in alopecia areata. Whole-study context: Oral tofacitinib, 5 to 10 mg twice daily, was given in an open-label trial.

General study findings and limits: Tofacitinib delivered significant drops in scalp clonality and in expanded CD8+ clones among the top 100. Relative to normal scalp, lesional scalp, especially alopecia totalis/universalis, showed higher clonality.

In regard to this clone: Its antigen is not known.

Treatment given: oral pan-JAK inhibitor, 5-10 mg twice daily. Lesional scalp punch biopsies and peripheral blood were collected from alopecia areata patients. From germline, CDR1 is SGHRS and CDR2 YFSETQ. The CDR3 runs 16 residues. The trim removed 4 bases at V and 8 bases at J, leaving 14 bases unmatched. In each case, RNA was isolated and then reverse transcribed into cDNA as the sequencing template. Clones were read by immunoSEQ multiplex PCR, and TCRdb kept only the in-frame ones, dropping some. The data show about 74,000 clones, over 25% seen once. The sequence derives from a human donor with alopecia areata. The sample was CD8+ T cells sorted from blood, taken at week 4, from a patient treated with tofacitinib. J is TRBJ2-4 and V is TRBV5-1, with TRBD2 identical over 8 bases. CDR3 region: CASSEMTSDERDIQYF. The CDR3, as DNA: TGCGCCAGCAGCGAAATGACTAGCGACGAGAGGGACATTCAGTACTTC.